A single T cell receptor beta chain is shown here with its context. Assay: immunoSEQ multiplex PCR; the TCRdb copy retains only in-frame clones and omits some. The sample shows about 1,300 clones, approximately 35% of them seen only once. The data are from a study of T cells in localized non-small cell lung cancer. This CDR3 comprises 13 residues. V was trimmed by 3 bases and J by 2 bases, leaving 8 bases between them. Germline assignment: CDR1 SGDLS and CDR2 YYNGEE. Sequencing used lung tumor tissue, obtained before any cancer treatment. The J gene is TRBJ2-5, the V gene TRBV9; D not resolved. The source is a woman between 18 and 50 years old with stage I lung adenocarcinoma. For the CDR3, the DNA is TGTGCCAGCAGCGACGGCCTTCAAGAGACCCAGTACTTC. This gives the protein CASSDGLQETQYF.